The clone carrying this T cell receptor (beta chain) has ten or more counts. The target antigen is unknown. Newly diagnosed patients aged 18 to 65 had hyperthyroidism of under 2 months' duration. Patients showing uncontrolled infection, other autoimmune disease, pregnancy or lactation were ineligible. V lost 0 bases to trimming and J lost 4 bases, with 19 bases between them. Germline V gives CDR1 DFQATT, CDR2 SNEGSKA (reference sequence). The CDR3 is made up of 16 amino acids. This sample stems from a study of T cells in Graves' hyperthyroidism and ophthalmopathy. Study results and limitations: Expanded thyroid clonotypes (above 0.001) were mostly also found in blood. Before onset, ophthalmopathy was predicted by the model a median approximately 6.7 months earlier.

TCR beta CDR3 regions were amplified from RNA. The study used the HTBI primer set for a first-round RT-PCR of the TCR CDR3. TCRdb fed the multiplex PCR reads into MiXCR, producing one record per CDR3 protein. The repertoire consists of 500,000 to 600,000 distinct CDR3 sequences, with around 45% occurring once and the leading ten covering about 8.3%. The V call is TRBV20-1, the J call TRBJ2-7, with a tentative D call TRBD2 (6 bases). Sequenced input: peripheral blood or thyroid tissue (not recorded which). This TCR was sampled from a woman aged 18-29 years with Graves' hyperthyroidism. The CDR3 sequence: CSARDLSRGGTYEQYF. Written as DNA, the CDR3 is TGCAGTGCTAGAGATCTCTCGAGGGGCGGGACTTACGAGCAGTACTTC.